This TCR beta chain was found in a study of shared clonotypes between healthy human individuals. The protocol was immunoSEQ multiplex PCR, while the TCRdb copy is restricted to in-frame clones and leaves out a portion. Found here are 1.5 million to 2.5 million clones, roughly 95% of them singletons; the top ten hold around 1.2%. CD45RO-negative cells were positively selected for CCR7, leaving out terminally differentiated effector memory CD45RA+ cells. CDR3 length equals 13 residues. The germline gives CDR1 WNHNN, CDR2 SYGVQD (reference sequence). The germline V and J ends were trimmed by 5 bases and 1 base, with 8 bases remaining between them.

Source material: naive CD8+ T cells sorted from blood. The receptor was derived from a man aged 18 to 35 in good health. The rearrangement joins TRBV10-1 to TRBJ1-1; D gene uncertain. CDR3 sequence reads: CASSPTWNTEAFF. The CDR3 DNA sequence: TGCGCCAGCAGTCCCACTTGGAACACTGAAGCTTTCTTT.